Following are 15 T cell receptor beta chains from one sample sequenced in a study of T cell responses to AZD1222 COVID-19 vaccine. Measured with immunoSEQ multiplex PCR; TCRdb has only the in-frame clones, and not every one. The repertoire holds 150,000 to 200,000 clones, with approximately 86% as singletons. This material consisted of peripheral blood, taken on day 0 of AZD1222 vaccination. These receptors all stem from an adult in good health.

V is TRBV7-9 and J is TRBJ1-1; D is perhaps TRBD1 (6 bases). Germline V lookup: CDR1 SEHNR, CDR2 FQNEAQ (reference sequence). The V end lost 2 bases, the J end lost 6 bases, and 13 bases lay between the germline ends. This CDR3 has 14 amino acids. The CDR3 nucleotides read TGTGCCAGCAGCTTAAGCCGGGGGGCCGCTGAAGCTTTCTTT. It specifies CASSLSRGAAEAFF.

This clone appeared a few times. V gene TRBV5-1 combines with J gene TRBJ2-7, with 11 bases fitting TRBD2. Trimming at V came to 2 bases and at J to 2 bases, leaving 6 bases not matched to a gene. Germline-derived CDR1 and CDR2 are SGHRS and YFSETQ. The CDR3 has 16 residues. The CDR3 loop is CASSFRLAGGPYEQYF. DNA for the CDR3: TGCGCCAGCAGCTTCAGGCTAGCGGGAGGTCCCTACGAGCAGTACTTC.

This chain connects TRBV5-1 to TRBJ2-1; 7 bases align to TRBD1. J lost 1 base, V lost 2 bases, and 6 bases had no gene match. Germline values: CDR1 SGHRS, CDR2 YFSETQ. This CDR3 has 16 residues. The CDR3 loop reads CASSFPRQGSYNEQFF. In DNA form, the CDR3 reads TGCGCCAGCAGCTTTCCTAGACAGGGATCCTACAATGAGCAGTTCTTC. Supplemented by reference TRBV5-1 and TRBJ2-1, the full variable domain reads KAGVTQTPRYLIKTRGQQVTLSCSPISGHRSVSWYQQTPGQGLQFLFEYFSETQRNKGNFPGRFSGRQFSNSRSEMNVSTLELGDSALYLCASSFPRQGSYNEQFFGPGTRLTVL.

The rearrangement links TRBV5-1 to TRBJ2-2, with TRBD2 identical over 9 bases. Germline V gene sequence: CDR1 SGHRS, CDR2 YFSETQ. The CDR3 is 18 amino acids. V shed 2 bases and J 4 bases; nucleotides not matched to a gene: 12. The CDR3 spells CASSFGLAGPWGTGELFF. Here the CDR3 DNA reads TGCGCCAGCAGCTTTGGGCTAGCGGGGCCGTGGGGCACCGGGGAGCTGTTTTTT.

The CDR3: CAPCRERSYEQYF. Written as DNA, the CDR3 is TGTGCCCCGTGCCGGGAGAGGTCCTACGAGCAGTACTTC. The V call is TRBV2, the J call TRBJ2-7, with D tentatively TRBD2 (6 bases). The CDR3 runs 13 residues. The V and J ends lost 11 bases and 1 base respectively, with 15 bases between them. Germline V gives CDR1 SNHLY, CDR2 FYNNEI.

The chain joins TRBV7-2 to TRBJ1-5, with D possibly matching TRBD1 (5 bases). In germline, CDR1 is SGHTA, CDR2 FQGNSA. Trimming removed 2 bases from V and 0 bases from J, with 20 bases in between. There are 19 residues in the CDR3. DNA for the CDR3: TGTGCCAGCAGCTTACCGCGGGTGGGGCCGGGCTATAGCAATCAGCCCCAGCATTTT. This encodes CASSLPRVGPGYSNQPQHF.

The chain links TRBV3-1 (or the pseudogene TRBV3-2) to TRBJ2-1; no firm D call. Per the germline V gene, CDR1 is LGHDT and CDR2 is YNNKEL (reference sequence). The CDR3 has 15 residues. V shed 1 base and J shed 0 bases, with 7 bases lying between them. The CDR3 nucleotides are TGTGCCAGCAGCCAAGTGGCTCACTCCTACAATGAGCAGTTCTTC. Translated, it gives CASSQVAHSYNEQFF.

The J gene is TRBJ2-7, the V gene TRBV7-8; D is uncertain. There are 15 residues in the CDR3. In germline, CDR1 is SGHVS, CDR2 FQNEAQ. Trimming removed 5 bases from V and 3 bases from J, with 17 bases in between. CDR3 nucleotides: TGTGCCAGCAGCCGTACAACCGCAACGCGCTACGAGCAGTACTTC. Its protein is CASSRTTATRYEQYF.

The chain uses TRBV7-2 and TRBJ2-3; TRBD2 agrees at 9 bases. Germline V gives CDR1 SGHTA, CDR2 FQGNSA. With V trimmed by 1 base and J by 5 bases, 13 bases remained unmatched. The CDR3 is 18 residues long. The CDR3 nucleotides read TGTGCCAGCAGCTTAGGTTTGCTAGCGGGACGAGCGGGAGATACGCAGTATTTT. Protein: CASSLGLLAGRAGDTQYF.

The rearrangement joins TRBV28 to TRBJ1-1; 9 nucleotides agree with TRBD1. This CDR3 region has 15 residues. The V gene's germline CDR1 is MDHEN and CDR2 SYDVKM. The J segment lost 1 base and the V segment lost 5 bases, leaving 5 bases of the junction unmatched. CDR3 nucleotides: TGTGCCAGCAGTCCCTCGGGACAGGGGAACACTGAAGCTTTCTTT. Its translation: CASSPSGQGNTEAFF.

The chain combines TRBV21-1 with TRBJ2-7; TRBD2 is taken as the D call from the table, unchecked against the DNA. TRBV21-1 is a recognized pseudogene. The CDR3 loop spans 19 amino acids. The CDR3 region has the DNA TGTGCCAGCAGCCTTGAGCGGGGGCGGGCCAAGACGAGCTCCTACGAGCAGTACTTC. Encoded protein: CASSLERGRAKTSSYEQYF.

This chain connects TRBV2 to TRBJ2-3; D is possibly TRBD1 (7 bases). V was clipped by 0 bases and J by 3 bases, with 13 bases between them. Germline V gene sequence: CDR1 SNHLY, CDR2 FYNNEI. There are 16 residues in the CDR3. CDR3 nucleotide sequence: TGTGCCAGCAGTGAAGCGGGAGGACAGGCGACAGATACGCAGTATTTT. This encodes CASSEAGGQATDTQYF.

This clone was seen more than once but under ten times. The chain employs TRBV3-1 (or the pseudogene TRBV3-2) and TRBJ2-7; weak D call: TRBD2 (5 bases). CDR3 length equals 14 residues. Trimming shortened V by 4 bases and J by 6 bases, and 16 bases separated the two germline ends. Per germline, CDR1 LGHDT and CDR2 YNNKEL (reference sequence). CDR3 in DNA: TGTGCCAGCAGCCGTGGGAGAGTCGGTTCCGAGCAGTACTTC. It codes for CASSRGRVGSEQYF.

The chain couples TRBV11-2 to TRBJ2-1; weak D call: TRBD2 (6 bases). The CDR3 totals 12 residues. The V gene's germline CDR1 is SGHAT and CDR2 FQNNGV. V lost 5 bases and J 13 bases, leaving 15 bases between the germline ends. CDR3 coding DNA: TGTGCCAGCAGCCCAAGGTGGGCGGGACAGTTCTTC. Translated: CASSPRWAGQFF.

V is TRBV7-2 and J is TRBJ1-4; 8 bases line up with TRBD1. J gave up 4 bases and V 5 bases, and 9 bases lay outside the gene matches. The CDR3 extends over 16 amino acids. Germline CDR1 and CDR2: SGHTA and FQGNSA. CDR3 sequence: CASSLTGGRDNEKLFF. The CDR3 DNA reads as TGTGCCAGCAGCCTTACAGGGGGAAGGGATAATGAAAAACTGTTTTTT.